These 21 T cell receptor beta chains share one sample of origin, sequenced in a study of blood T cell repertoires in COVID-19. Profiling relied on immunoSEQ multiplex PCR, and the TCRdb table lists in-frame clones only, not all of them. The data hold some 180,000 clones, with 70% to 80% observed a single time. The specimen was peripheral blood. Source of these receptors: a woman aged 40 to 49 with COVID-19, enrolled during active disease.

The V and J genes are TRBV24-1 and TRBJ2-1, with a tentative D call TRBD1 (6 bases). Trimming removed 4 bases at V and 4 bases at J, with 16 bases between. This CDR3 comprises 16 residues. Germline-derived CDR1 and CDR2 are KGHDR and SFDVKD. In nucleotides, the CDR3 is TGTGCCACCAGTGACGTACAGGGTGGTCCATACAATGAGCAGTTCTTC. Protein: CATSDVQGGPYNEQFF.

The J gene is TRBJ2-5, the V gene TRBV7-8; TRBD1 agrees at 7 bases. Germline V gene sequence: CDR1 SGHVS, CDR2 FQNEAQ. This CDR3 has 14 amino acids. J gave up 2 bases and V 4 bases, and 4 bases lay outside the gene matches. The CDR3 nucleotides read TGTGCCAGCAGCTCAGGGACAGCTCAAGAGACCCAGTACTTC. Translated, it gives CASSSGTAQETQYF.

The V and J genes are TRBV6-2 or TRBV6-3 and TRBJ1-3; no definite D call. CDR3 size: 13 residues. Germline V CDR1 and CDR2: MNHEY, SVGEGT. V was pared by 5 bases and J by 5 bases, with 10 bases between. For the CDR3, the DNA is TGTGCCAGCAGTAACCAGGCGAGAAACACCATATATTTT. It translates to CASSNQARNTIYF.

This chain uses TRBV5-6 with TRBJ2-6, with D possibly being TRBD2 (5 bases). V dropped 6 bases and J dropped 0 bases, with 10 bases sitting between them. CDR1 is SGHDT and CDR2 is YYEEEE in the germline V gene. This CDR3 region has 15 residues. In DNA form, the CDR3 reads TGTGCCAGCACCCTGCGGGTCTCTGGGGCCAACGTCCTGACTTTC. Amino acid sequence: CASTLRVSGANVLTF.

The rearrangement joins TRBV5-4 to TRBJ2-3; a possible D gene is TRBD1 (5 bases). The V and J ends lost 4 bases and 0 bases respectively, with 12 bases between them. The CDR3 has 15 residues. Looked up from germline, CDR1 is SGHNT and CDR2 is YYREEE (reference sequence). The CDR3 DNA follows: TGTGCCAGCAGCAGCCCCAGACAGAGCACAGATACGCAGTATTTT. Its protein product is CASSSPRQSTDTQYF.

This clone appeared a single time. The chain joins TRBV5-1 to TRBJ1-1; 9 positions agree with TRBD1. This CDR3 is 14 amino acids long. The V and J ends lost 0 bases and 6 bases, in that order; junction bases with no gene match: 3. From germline, CDR1 is SGHRS and CDR2 YFSETQ. CDR3 nucleotide sequence: TGCGCCAGCAGCTTGGCCGGGACAGGGCCTGAAGCTTTCTTT. Translating it yields CASSLAGTGPEAFF. The variable domain in full, with the rest retrieved from reference TRBV5-1 and TRBJ1-1, is KAGVTQTPRYLIKTRGQQVTLSCSPISGHRSVSWYQQTPGQGLQFLFEYFSETQRNKGNFPGRFSGRQFSNSRSEMNVSTLELGDSALYLCASSLAGTGPEAFFGQGTRLTVV.

The chain has TRBV5-1 and TRBJ2-1; possible D gene TRBD1, 5 bases. V was cut by 4 bases and J by 2 bases, with 10 bases left in between. This CDR3 comprises 14 residues. Germline CDR1 reads SGHRS; CDR2 reads YFSETQ. CDR3 loop: CASSPPDTYNEQFF. CDR3 coding DNA: TGCGCCAGCAGCCCGCCGGACACCTACAATGAGCAGTTCTTC.

This clone was seen only a few times. The V gene is TRBV27, the J gene TRBJ2-7; TRBD1 is a possible D gene (5 bases). Germline V gives CDR1 MNHEY, CDR2 SMNVEV (reference sequence). This CDR3 contains 16 residues. V shed 5 bases and J shed 3 bases, with 20 bases lying between them. This CDR3 reads CASSRNRQLRFYEQYF. CDR3 sequence (DNA): TGTGCCAGCAGTCGGAACAGACAGTTAAGGTTCTACGAGCAGTACTTC.

The genes are TRBV3-1 (or the pseudogene TRBV3-2) and TRBJ2-2; D is uncertain. This CDR3 comprises 17 residues. Looked up from germline, CDR1 is LGHDT and CDR2 is YNNKEL (reference sequence). Trimming cost V 0 bases and J 0 bases, with 11 bases left between them. CDR3 amino acids: CASSQDRESSNTGELFF. The DNA of the CDR3 is TGTGCCAGCAGCCAAGATAGAGAATCCTCGAACACCGGGGAGCTGTTTTTT.

This clone was seen only once. The gene calls are TRBV10-3 and TRBJ1-2; 9 bases align to TRBD1. Per the germline V gene, CDR1 is ENHRY and CDR2 is SYGVKD. The CDR3 loop spans 13 amino acids. Trimming at V came to 7 bases and at J to 4 bases, leaving 4 bases not matched to a gene. CDR3 amino acids: CAITPGQGYGYTF. The CDR3 DNA is TGTGCCATCACTCCGGGACAGGGCTATGGCTACACCTTC.

As concerns this clone: This may come from a read error, since a much larger clone is one base off. V and J are TRBV4-3 and TRBJ2-2; 9 nucleotides line up with TRBD2. Trimming took 2 bases from V and 2 from J; bases not matched to a gene: 9. In germline, CDR1 is LGHNA, CDR2 YSLEER. The length of the CDR3 is 18 residues. CDR3 residues: CASSQHMRGGGNTGELFF. CDR3 nucleotides: TGCGCCAGCAGCCAACATATGCGCGGGGGGGGAAACACCGGGGAGCTGTTTTTT.

This chain uses TRBV6-6 with TRBJ2-7; 8 bases align to TRBD1. The CDR3 covers 14 residues. Unmatched junction bases numbered 6, after V lost 5 bases and J lost 3 bases. CDR1 is MNHNY and CDR2 is SVGAGI in the germline V gene (reference sequence). The CDR3 nucleotides read TGTGCCAGCAGTAAGCTTGGACAGGGCTACGAGCAGTACTTC. This encodes CASSKLGQGYEQYF.

J is TRBJ2-3 and V is TRBV10-3; the D gene is possibly TRBD2 (5 bases). The CDR3 has 16 amino acids. Per germline, CDR1 ENHRY and CDR2 SYGVKD. The V end lost 3 bases, the J end lost 5 bases, and 18 bases lay between the germline ends. The CDR3 DNA reads TGTGCCATCAGTGATAGTGCGGGCGGGCGACGAGATACGCAGTATTTT. It translates to CAISDSAGGRRDTQYF.

This clone was seen more than once but under ten times. The chain is built from TRBV11-2 and TRBJ2-7; D may be TRBD1 (5 bases). Per germline, CDR1 SGHAT and CDR2 FQNNGV. The CDR3 is 14 residues long. The germline V and J ends were trimmed by 5 bases and 1 base, with 12 bases remaining between them. For the CDR3, the DNA is TGTGCCAGCAGCACCCACCGACAGTCCTACGAGCAGTACTTC. Its protein is CASSTHRQSYEQYF.

As concerns this clone: A much larger clone lies one base from this, so it may be a read error. V and J are TRBV7-6 and TRBJ1-1; a possible D gene is TRBD1 (5 bases). Germline-derived CDR1 and CDR2 are SGHVS and FNYEAQ. The ends were cut back, 2 bases at V and 2 bases at J, with 6 bases in the middle. The CDR3 covers 13 residues. The CDR3 nucleotides read TGTGCCAGCAGCTTACAGGGCAACACTGAAGCTTTCTTT. It encodes CASSLQGNTEAFF.

This chain connects TRBV7-6 to TRBJ1-6, with TRBD1 matching over 11 bases. CDR3 length: 15 amino acids. J gave up 7 bases and V 5 bases, and 4 bases lay outside the gene matches. CDR1 and CDR2 (germline): SGHVS, FNYEAQ. CDR3 region: CASSPGTGGNSPLHF. The CDR3 nucleotides read TGTGCCAGCAGCCCAGGGACAGGGGGGAATTCACCCCTCCACTTT. Complete variable domain (other parts from reference TRBV7-6 and TRBJ1-6): GAGVSQSPRYKVTKRGQDVALRCDPISGHVSLYWYRQALGQGPEFLTYFNYEAQQDKSGLPNDRFSAERPEGSISTLTIQRTEQRDSAMYRCASSPGTGGNSPLHFGNGTRLTVT.

Details on this clone: Distinct nucleotide sequences in the sample also encode this CDR3. This rearrangement joins TRBV18 to TRBJ2-3; 11 bases fit TRBD2. Trimming cost V 0 bases and J 5 bases; bases outside gene matches: 7. CDR3 length equals 17 residues. Germline V gene sequence: CDR1 KGHSH, CDR2 LQKENI. This CDR3 reads CASSPPGLAGGRDTQYF. The DNA for the CDR3 is TGTGCCAGCTCACCACCGGGTTTAGCGGGAGGGCGAGATACGCAGTATTTT.

CDR3 DNA sequence: TGTGCCAGCAGCCAACAGGGGCGCGGGACCCAGTACTTC. Translation gives CASSQQGRGTQYF. The chain uses TRBV6-6 and TRBJ2-5; 7 positions agree with TRBD1. There are 13 residues in the CDR3. The V gene's germline CDR1 is MNHNY and CDR2 SVGAGI (reference sequence). V shed 6 bases and J 7 bases; nucleotides not matched to a gene: 8.

This clone has only a few counts. This chain uses TRBV7-9 with TRBJ1-2, with 10 nucleotides matching TRBD1. CDR1 is SEHNR, CDR2 FQNEAQ, per germline (reference sequence). Losses at the gene ends were 4 bases for V and 6 bases for J; bases not matched to a gene: 5. This CDR3 comprises 14 residues. CDR3 sequence: CASSSGTGADGYTF. CDR3 nucleotides: TGTGCCAGCAGCTCCGGGACAGGGGCGGATGGCTACACCTTC.

The gene calls are TRBV11-2 and TRBJ2-1, with D possibly being TRBD2 (6 bases). This CDR3 has 13 amino acids. Germline values: CDR1 SGHAT, CDR2 FQNNGV. Trimming took off 5 bases at V and 5 bases at J, with 10 bases between the two ends. CDR3 coding DNA: TGTGCCAGCAGCGCTAGCGCGGACAATGAGCAGTTCTTC. This encodes CASSASADNEQFF. Full variable domain (rest looked up from reference TRBV11-2 and TRBJ2-1): EAGVAQSPRYKIIEKRQSVAFWCNPISGHATLYWYQQILGQGPKLLIQFQNNGVVDDSQLPKDRFSAERLKGVDSTLKIQPAKLEDSAVYLCASSASADNEQFFGPGTRLTVL.

The CDR3 bases are TGTGCCAGTAGTCTCACCTACTCTGGAAACACCATATATTTT. This translates into CASSLTYSGNTIYF. The V call is TRBV19, the J call TRBJ1-3, with D hard to call. There are 14 residues in the CDR3. The V end was cut by 5 bases, the J end by 0 bases, with 8 bases between. The germline V gene encodes CDR1 LNHDA and CDR2 SQIVND (reference sequence).